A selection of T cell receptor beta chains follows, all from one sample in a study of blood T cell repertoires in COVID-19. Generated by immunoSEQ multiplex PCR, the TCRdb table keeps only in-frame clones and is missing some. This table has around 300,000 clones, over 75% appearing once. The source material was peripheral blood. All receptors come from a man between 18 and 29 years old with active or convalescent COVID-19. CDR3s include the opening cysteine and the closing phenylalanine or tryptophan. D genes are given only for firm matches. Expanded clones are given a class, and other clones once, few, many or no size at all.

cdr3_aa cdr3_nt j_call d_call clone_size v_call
CASSIDQGQGNSPLHF TGTGCCAGTAGTATAGATCAGGGACAGGGCAACTCACCCCTCCACTTT TRBJ1-6 TRBD1 . TRBV19
CATSRGPVKNQPQHF TGTGCCACCAGCAGAGGCCCAGTCAAAAATCAGCCCCAGCATTTT TRBJ1-5 . . TRBV15
CASSPSQGAPGELFF TGTGCCAGCAGCCCCTCCCAGGGGGCCCCCGGGGAGCTGTTTTTT TRBJ2-2 TRBD1 . TRBV6-2/TRBV6-3
CATSDLLGGYTF TGTGCCACCAGTGATTTACTCGGGGGCTACACCTTC TRBJ1-2 . . TRBV24-1
CASSLVLGTTRNEQFF TGTGCCAGCAGCTTGGTCCTCGGGACAACCCGCAATGAGCAGTTCTTC TRBJ2-1 . . TRBV11-2
CASSLVGDTYTQYF TGTGCCAGCAGCTTGGTAGGGGACACCTATACGCAGTATTTT TRBJ2-3 . . TRBV5-8
CASSLRQSSYNEQFF TGTGCCAGCAGCTTAAGACAGAGCTCCTACAATGAGCAGTTCTTC TRBJ2-1 . . TRBV7-3
CASSQDLWGGRGQFF TGCGCCAGCAGCCAAGATCTGTGGGGGGGCCGAGGGCAGTTCTTC TRBJ2-1 . . TRBV4-1
CATTGSGEANYGYTF TGTGCCACCACAGGATCCGGAGAGGCGAACTATGGCTACACCTTC TRBJ1-2 . few TRBV6-5
CASSVLGGGYGYTF TGTGCCAGCAGCGTACTGGGGGGGGGCTATGGCTACACCTTC TRBJ1-2 . . TRBV5-4
CSVGTGGQPQHF TGCAGCGTCGGGACAGGAGGTCAGCCCCAGCATTTT TRBJ1-5 TRBD1 . TRBV29-1
CASSFQSGNTIYF TGTGCCAGCAGCTTCCAGTCTGGAAACACCATATATTTT TRBJ1-3 . few TRBV6-5
CASIAGAGELFF TGTGCCAGCATAGCGGGGGCCGGGGAGCTGTTTTTT TRBJ2-2 TRBD2 . TRBV13
CASSLGLVDSYEQYF TGTGCCAGCAGCCTAGGACTAGTTGACTCCTACGAGCAGTACTTC TRBJ2-7 TRBD2 . TRBV9
CASSWGTETIGYTF TGTGCCAGCAGCTGGGGGACAGAAACTATAGGGTACACCTTC TRBJ1-2 TRBD1 . TRBV5-6
CASSMRDSYNSPLHF TGTGCCAGTAGTATGAGGGACAGTTATAATTCACCCCTCCACTTT TRBJ1-6 TRBD1 . TRBV19
CASSETRTGDKIPPLHF TGTGCCAGCAGTGAAACCCGGACAGGGGACAAGATCCCACCCCTCCACTTT TRBJ1-6 TRBD1 once TRBV2
CASTGPRQVYYEQYF TGTGCCAGCACTGGTCCGAGACAGGTATACTACGAGCAGTACTTC TRBJ2-7 . few TRBV2
CASSQGTRYEQYF TGCGCCAGCAGCCAGGGGACACGGTACGAGCAGTACTTC TRBJ2-7 . . TRBV4-1
CASSRERRSETQYF TGTGCCAGCAGCCGCGAAAGGAGGTCAGAGACCCAGTACTTC TRBJ2-5 . few TRBV7-2
CSVGPHTDYGYTF TGCAGCGTTGGACCCCACACAGACTATGGCTACACCTTC TRBJ1-2 . once TRBV29-1
CASSEWTTGHTEAFF TGTGCCAGCAGTGAATGGACCACAGGGCACACTGAAGCTTTCTTT TRBJ1-1 . . TRBV6-1
CASSSRTGTTEAFF TGTGCCAGCAGCTCCCGGACAGGAACCACTGAAGCTTTCTTT TRBJ1-1 TRBD1 . TRBV7-2
CATSRGRGQIYGYTF TGTGCCACCAGCAGAGGAAGGGGGCAGATCTATGGCTACACCTTC TRBJ1-2 TRBD1 . TRBV15
CASSRQGSAKNIQYF TGTGCCAGCAGTCGACAGGGCTCGGCCAAAAACATTCAGTACTTC TRBJ2-4 TRBD1 few TRBV2
CASSYTERAEQFF TGTGCCAGCAGTTACACCGAGCGGGCGGAGCAGTTCTTC TRBJ2-1 . . TRBV6-2/TRBV6-3
CATSDGPQETQYF TGTGCCACCAGTGACGGTCCGCAAGAGACCCAGTACTTC TRBJ2-5 . . TRBV24-1
CASIPWPNTGELFF TGTGCCAGTATCCCTTGGCCGAACACCGGGGAGCTGTTTTTT TRBJ2-2 . . TRBV19
CASSLDPGDRGSYGYTF TGTGCCAGCAGCTTAGACCCAGGGGACAGGGGATCCTATGGCTACACCTTC TRBJ1-2 TRBD1 . TRBV9
CASSSGILMRNQPQHF TGTGCCAGCAGTTCAGGGATTCTAATGCGCAATCAGCCCCAGCATTTT TRBJ1-5 . . TRBV27
CASRKGDYRDGELFF TGCGCCAGCAGAAAAGGGGATTACCGAGACGGGGAGCTGTTTTTT TRBJ2-2 . . TRBV23-1
CSVGGTGGDYGYTF TGCAGCGTTGGGGGGACAGGGGGGGACTATGGCTACACCTTC TRBJ1-2 TRBD1 . TRBV29-1
CATAGGLRETQYF TGTGCCACGGCGGGGGGGCTTCGGGAGACCCAGTACTTC TRBJ2-5 TRBD2 . TRBV19
CASNRGNEDEAFF TGTGCCTCGAACAGGGGAAATGAGGATGAAGCTTTCTTT TRBJ1-1 TRBD1 . TRBV10-3
CASSLSAGPNTEAFF TGTGCCAGCAGCTTGTCGGCGGGGCCGAACACTGAAGCTTTCTTT TRBJ1-1 . . TRBV5-5
CASSLIPSGQGLLHDGYTF TGCGCCAGCAGCCTCATCCCCTCGGGACAGGGCCTCCTTCATGATGGCTACACCTTC TRBJ1-2 TRBD1 once TRBV5-1
CASSRRLAGKNNEQFF TGTGCCAGCAGCCGCCGACTAGCGGGGAAAAACAATGAGCAGTTCTTC TRBJ2-1 TRBD2 . TRBV3-1/TRBV3-2
CASSGPRHYEQYF TGTGCCAGCTCAGGGCCCCGTCACTACGAGCAGTACTTC TRBJ2-7 . . TRBV3-1/TRBV3-2
CASHTLRGGVNTEAFF TGTGCCAGCCACACCCTACGGGGGGGGGTGAACACTGAAGCTTTCTTT TRBJ1-1 . . TRBV11-2
CASSVEDRDRETQYF TGTGCCAGCAGCGTGGAAGACAGGGATCGGGAGACCCAGTACTTC TRBJ2-5 TRBD1 . TRBV9
CASSPNREETQYF TGTGCCAGTAGTCCCAACAGGGAAGAGACCCAGTACTTC TRBJ2-5 . . TRBV19
CASSLGTGSSYNEQFF TGTGCCAGCAGCTTGGGGACAGGTAGCTCCTACAATGAGCAGTTCTTC TRBJ2-1 TRBD1 once TRBV5-8
CASSWAGTQEETQYF TGTGCCAGCAGCTGGGCCGGGACACAAGAAGAGACCCAGTACTTC TRBJ2-5 . once TRBV7-9
CASRGQGDTGELFF TGTGCCAGCAGAGGACAGGGGGACACCGGGGAGCTGTTTTTT TRBJ2-2 TRBD1 . TRBV6-5
CASSPIHAPGGTEAFF TGTGCCAGCAGCCCAATACACGCCCCGGGAGGCACTGAAGCTTTCTTT TRBJ1-1 . . TRBV5-6
CASSPRLADSHNEQFF TGTGCCAGCAGTCCCCGACTAGCGGACTCCCACAATGAGCAGTTCTTC TRBJ2-1 TRBD2 many TRBV6-4
CASSPYTNYGYTF TGTGCCAGCAGCCCATACACCAACTATGGCTACACCTTC TRBJ1-2 . . TRBV9
CASTRDRVAGNTIYF TGTGCCAGCACGAGGGACAGGGTAGCTGGAAACACCATATATTTT TRBJ1-3 TRBD1 few TRBV2
CASSYGGGALETQYF TGTGCCAGCAGTTATGGCGGGGGGGCTTTGGAGACCCAGTACTTC TRBJ2-5 TRBD2 . TRBV2
CATSSFNQPQHF TGTGCCACCAGCAGCTTCAATCAGCCCCAGCATTTT TRBJ1-5 . . TRBV15
CASSPKGGTGDASGSGNTIYF TGTGCCAGCAGCCCGAAGGGGGGGACAGGGGACGCATCGGGCTCTGGAAACACCATATATTTT TRBJ1-3 TRBD1 . TRBV4-2
CASRSLTGVGEGYTF TGTGCCAGCAGATCGCTCACAGGGGTGGGAGAAGGCTACACCTTC TRBJ1-2 TRBD1 . TRBV2
CASSISQNYEQYF TGTGCCAGTAGTATAAGTCAGAACTACGAGCAGTACTTC TRBJ2-7 . . TRBV19
CASSLRTANYGYTF TGTGCCAGCAGCCTCCGGACAGCTAACTATGGCTACACCTTC TRBJ1-2 . . TRBV3-1/TRBV3-2
CATSDSQGGETQYF TGTGCCACCAGTGATTCCCAGGGAGGAGAGACCCAGTACTTC TRBJ2-5 . . TRBV24-1